The clone carrying this T cell receptor beta chain was counted at least ten times. The antigen is unknown. A single record per CDR3 protein comes from TCRdb applying MiXCR to the 5' RACE reads. Of roughly 28,000 distinct CDR3 sequences listed, 5% to 7% are singletons. This record comes from a study of early T cells in non-severe SARS-CoV-2 infection. Study as a whole: The chains were unpaired, and the sequenced material was bulk RNA from unsorted whole blood.

The CDR3 length is 13 residues. Germline assignment: CDR1 DFQATT and CDR2 SNEGSKA (reference sequence). V shed 0 bases and J shed 4 bases, with 9 bases lying between them. Study conclusions and caveats: The matching step, a VDJdb search, favored anti-spike CD8 responses and missed private and CD4 specificities.

Sequences were obtained from whole blood. This receptor was taken from an adult who was a healthcare worker with PCR-confirmed SARS-CoV-2 infection or an uninfected control (not recorded which). This chain uses TRBV20-1 with TRBJ1-1, with a possible D match to TRBD1 (5 bases). DNA for the CDR3: TGCAGTGCTAGAGATCTGGGGGGCACTGAAGCTTTCTTT. Translated: CSARDLGGTEAFF.